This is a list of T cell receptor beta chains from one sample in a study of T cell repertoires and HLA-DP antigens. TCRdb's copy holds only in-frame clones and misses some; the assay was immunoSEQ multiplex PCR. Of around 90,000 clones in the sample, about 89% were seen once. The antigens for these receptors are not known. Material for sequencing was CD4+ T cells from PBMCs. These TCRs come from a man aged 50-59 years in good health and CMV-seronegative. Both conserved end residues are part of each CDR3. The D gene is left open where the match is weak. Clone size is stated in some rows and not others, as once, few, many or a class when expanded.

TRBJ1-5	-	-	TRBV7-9	CASSRIEGVGNQPQHF	TGTGCCAGCAGCCGTATTGAGGGTGTCGGGAATCAGCCCCAGCATTTT
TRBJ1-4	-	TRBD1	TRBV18	CASSPGQGNEKLFF	TGTGCCAGCTCCCCGGGACAGGGAAATGAAAAACTGTTTTTT
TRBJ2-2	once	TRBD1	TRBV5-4	CASSLQQGAIGAGELFF	TGTGCCAGCAGCTTGCAGCAGGGGGCGATTGGGGCCGGGGAGCTGTTTTTT
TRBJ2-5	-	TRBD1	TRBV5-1	CASSSTGTGYQETQYF	TGCGCCAGCAGCAGTACCGGGACAGGGTACCAAGAGACCCAGTACTTC
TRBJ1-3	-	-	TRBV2	CASSGEGNTIYF	TGTGCCAGCAGTGGGGAAGGAAACACCATATATTTT
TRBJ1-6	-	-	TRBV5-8	CASSSTFSPLHF	TGTGCCAGCAGCTCGACCTTTTCACCCCTCCACTTT
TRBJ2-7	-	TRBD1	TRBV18	CASSPNRGPSSYEQYF	TGTGCCAGCTCACCAAACAGGGGCCCAAGCTCCTACGAGCAGTACTTC
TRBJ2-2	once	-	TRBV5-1	CASSLEGRTGELFF	TGCGCCAGCAGCTTGGAGGGGAGGACCGGGGAGCTGTTTTTT
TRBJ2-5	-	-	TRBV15	CATSPGSRQETQYF	TGTGCCACCAGCCCCGGAAGCAGACAAGAGACCCAGTACTTC
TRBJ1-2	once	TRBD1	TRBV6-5	CASRPTGTDYGYTF	TGTGCCAGCAGACCTACCGGGACAGACTATGGCTACACCTTC
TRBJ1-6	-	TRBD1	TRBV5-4	CASSIGGQGGSPLHF	TGTGCCAGCAGCATAGGCGGACAGGGAGGCTCACCCCTCCACTTT
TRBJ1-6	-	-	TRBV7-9	CASSLEGGNSPLHF	TGTGCCAGCAGCTTAGAGGGTGGCAATTCACCCCTCCACTTT
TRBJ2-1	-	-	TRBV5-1	CASSLQGFHEQFF	TGCGCCAGCAGCTTACAGGGTTTCCATGAGCAGTTCTTC
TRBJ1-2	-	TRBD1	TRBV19	CASYLADRPNYGYTF	TGTGCCAGTTATCTTGCGGACAGGCCTAACTATGGCTACACCTTC
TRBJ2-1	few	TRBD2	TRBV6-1	CASSEASGIYYEQFF	TGTGCCAGCAGTGAAGCTAGCGGGATATACTATGAGCAGTTCTTC